Listed here are 22 T cell receptor beta chains from one sample, sequenced in a study of blood T cell repertoires in COVID-19 (TCRdb year 2020). The library was made by the immunoSEQ multiplex PCR assay. As stored in TCRdb, this immuneACCESS dataset retains in-frame rearrangements with V and J assigned. A fraction of the clones does not appear; measured against another copy, unresolved V genes explain less than half of the discrepancy, and the remainder lacks a known reason. Within this sample are around 250,000 clones, with approximately 84% of them counted one time only. The top ten clones comprise 1.9% of the sample. What was sequenced was peripheral blood. The receptors were sampled from an elderly woman with acute or convalescent COVID-19.

The CDR3 spells CASSERQGPQHF. In DNA form, the CDR3 reads TGTGCCAGCAGCGAGAGACAGGGGCCCCAGCATTTT. V is TRBV9 and J is TRBJ1-5, with 7 bases that match TRBD1. V was pared by 3 bases and J by 9 bases, with 3 bases of the junction left unmatched. This CDR3 comprises 12 residues. The germline V gene encodes CDR1 SGDLS and CDR2 YYNGEE.

Worth noting for this clone: The sample has other DNA sequences that encode this CDR3 too. The chain joins TRBV18 to TRBJ2-2; TRBD1 aligns across 8 bases. In germline, CDR1 is KGHSH, CDR2 LQKENI. This CDR3 is built from 15 residues. The junction had 3 bases not matched to a gene; V was cut back by 3 bases and J by 3 bases. CDR3 nucleotides: TGTGCCAGCTCACCCGGGACAGGAGACACCGGGGAGCTGTTTTTT. Its protein is CASSPGTGDTGELFF.

The gene calls are TRBV27 and TRBJ2-1; D is perhaps TRBD2 (6 bases). The length of the CDR3 is 16 residues. V was trimmed by 4 bases and J by 4 bases, leaving 17 bases between them. Germline V gene sequence: CDR1 MNHEY, CDR2 SMNVEV (reference sequence). The CDR3 bases are TGTGCCAGCAGTTACTCGTTAGCGGCTAGTTACAATGAGCAGTTCTTC. Translation: CASSYSLAASYNEQFF.

This clone has only a few counts. The rearrangement uses TRBV28 and TRBJ1-2; D not resolved. The CDR3 is 11 residues long. Trimming stripped 4 bases from V and 4 bases from J, with 4 bases between. Germline V lookup: CDR1 MDHEN, CDR2 SYDVKM. The CDR3 reads CASSSVYGYTF. CDR3 nucleotide sequence: TGTGCCAGCAGTTCGGTCTATGGCTACACCTTC.

The rearrangement joins TRBV3-1 (or the pseudogene TRBV3-2) to TRBJ1-4; no firm D call. The CDR3 consists of 15 residues. Trimming took off 2 bases at V and 5 bases at J, with 12 bases between the two ends. Looked up from germline, CDR1 is LGHDT and CDR2 is YNNKEL (reference sequence). CDR3 sequence: CASSQRNGVNEKLFF. The CDR3 nucleotides are TGTGCCAGCAGCCAAAGGAACGGGGTGAATGAAAAACTGTTTTTT.

This clone was found once. The rearrangement links TRBV4-1 to TRBJ1-5, with 7 bases matching TRBD1. CDR1 is MGHRA, CDR2 YSYEKL, per germline. J was trimmed by 0 bases and V by 4 bases; bases with no gene match: 3. The CDR3 loop spans 15 amino acids. CDR3 coding DNA: TGCGCCAGCAGCCCGGGGACAGATAGCAATCAGCCCCAGCATTTT. It yields the protein CASSPGTDSNQPQHF.

Comments on this clone: The same CDR3 can be traced to other DNA sequences in this sample. The J gene is TRBJ2-3, the V gene TRBV5-1; a possible D gene is TRBD2 (6 bases). This CDR3 is built from 14 residues. Looked up from germline, CDR1 is SGHRS and CDR2 is YFSETQ. V was clipped by 3 bases and J by 2 bases, with 10 bases between them. CDR3 residues: CASSSGGYTDTQYF. In DNA form, the CDR3 reads TGCGCCAGCAGCTCCGGGGGTTACACAGATACGCAGTATTTT.

The gene calls are TRBV28 and TRBJ1-1; TRBD1 matches at 8 bases. The CDR3 is 16 residues long. V dropped 6 bases and J dropped 4; count of bases not matched to a gene: 13. Germline loops: CDR1 MDHEN, CDR2 SYDVKM. This chain's CDR3 is CASSLVGQGRGTEAFF. CDR3 bases: TGTGCCAGCAGCTTGGTAGGACAGGGAAGGGGCACTGAAGCTTTCTTT.

The chain links TRBV6-4 to TRBJ2-3; 9 bases are shared with TRBD2. The CDR3 spans 15 residues. The V gene end was trimmed by 5 bases and the J gene end by 0 bases; junction bases not matched to a gene: 3. The germline V gene encodes CDR1 MRHNA and CDR2 SNTAGT. The CDR3 reads CASSRLAASTDTQYF. CDR3 in DNA: TGTGCCAGCAGTCGACTAGCGGCAAGCACAGATACGCAGTATTTT.

This rearrangement joins TRBV7-3 to TRBJ2-3; tentative D call: TRBD2 (6 bases). V lost 3 bases, J lost 2 bases, and 12 bases lay in between. This CDR3 is 15 amino acids long. Germline CDR1 and CDR2: SGHTA and FQGTGA. The CDR3 sequence is CASSFMGGTTDTQYF. CDR3 nucleotide sequence: TGTGCCAGCAGCTTTATGGGCGGGACCACAGATACGCAGTATTTT.

This clone was seen a single time. V is TRBV11-3 and J is TRBJ2-1; a weak D match, TRBD2 (6 bases). This CDR3 has 15 residues. Between the trimmed V and J ends, which lost 8 bases and 0 bases, there was a span of 14 bases. Germline V CDR1 and CDR2: SGHNT, YENEEA. The chain's CDR3 is CASAPEGRSYNEQFF. For the CDR3, the DNA is TGTGCCAGCGCCCCGGAGGGTCGCTCCTACAATGAGCAGTTCTTC.

In its sample, this clone was seen once. J is TRBJ2-1 and V is TRBV24-1, with 7 bases aligning to TRBD1. The germline CDR1 and CDR2 sequences are KGHDR and SFDVKD. V shed 6 bases, J shed 4 bases, and the junction held 11 bases outside the gene matches. This CDR3 comprises 16 residues. CDR3 sequence: CATSHLGGQGYNEQFF. The CDR3 DNA is TGTGCCACCAGTCATCTAGGGGGCCAGGGTTACAATGAGCAGTTCTTC.

The chain recombines TRBV18 with TRBJ1-2, with D possibly matching TRBD1 (6 bases). The CDR3 loop spans 13 amino acids. The V gene's germline CDR1 is KGHSH and CDR2 LQKENI. Trimming took 4 bases from V and 9 from J, leaving 15 bases between them. The CDR3 loop is CASSQGTTGSYTF. The DNA for the CDR3 is TGTGCCAGCTCACAGGGGACCACAGGGAGCTACACCTTC. Full variable domain (missing parts from reference TRBV18 and TRBJ1-2): NAGVMQNPRHLVRRRGQEARLRCSPMKGHSHVYWYRQLPEEGLKFMVYLQKENIIDESGMPKERFSAEFPKEGPSILRIQQVVRGDSAAYFCASSQGTTGSYTFGSGTRLTVV.

A few counts support this clone. This chain's CDR3 is CAIRAANNSPLHF. CDR3 sequence (DNA): TGTGCCATCAGGGCGGCCAATAATTCACCCCTCCACTTT. The rearrangement links TRBV10-3 to TRBJ1-6; no definite D call. Trimming left V 6 bases short and J 5 bases short, with 8 bases between. Germline-derived CDR1 and CDR2 are ENHRY and SYGVKD. CDR3 length: 13 amino acids.

In its sample, this clone was seen a few times. This sequence joins TRBV28 and TRBJ1-2; 10 bases are shared with TRBD1. The CDR3 consists of 17 residues. The ends lost 5 bases at V and 4 bases at J; junction bases unmatched: 13. Germline V CDR1 and CDR2: MDHEN, SYDVKM. The CDR3 sequence is CASSISGTGVYLYGYTF. DNA for the CDR3: TGTGCCAGCAGTATATCCGGGACAGGGGTGTATCTCTATGGCTACACCTTC.

This clone appeared a few times. The chain couples TRBV14 to TRBJ1-1; 7 bases align to TRBD1. Germline V lookup: CDR1 SGHDN, CDR2 FVKESK. CDR3 size: 15 residues. V lost 5 bases to trimming and J lost 3 bases; unmatched junction nucleotides: 9. The CDR3 protein is CASSKRTGGDTEAFF. The CDR3 nucleotides read TGTGCCAGCAGCAAACGGACAGGTGGTGACACTGAAGCTTTCTTT.

J is TRBJ1-2 and V is TRBV6-5; D is perhaps TRBD1 (6 bases). Per the germline V gene, CDR1 is MNHEY and CDR2 is SVGAGI. The CDR3 is made up of 15 amino acids. Trimming took 5 bases from V and 2 from J, leaving 15 bases between them. The CDR3 region is CASSNPGTSNYGYTF. DNA for the CDR3: TGTGCCAGCAGTAATCCCGGGACAAGCAACTATGGCTACACCTTC.

V usage is TRBV18 and J usage is TRBJ2-2; maybe TRBD1 (6 bases). The length of the CDR3 is 14 residues. Germline V gene lookup returns CDR1 KGHSH and CDR2 LQKENI. Deletions cut 6 bases from V and 1 base from J, with 9 bases between. The CDR3 DNA reads as TGTGCCAGCTCGCTGGGACAGAACACCGGGGAGCTGTTTTTT. Protein product: CASSLGQNTGELFF.

This clone appeared a few times. The V gene is TRBV11-2, the J gene TRBJ2-3; maybe TRBD2 (5 bases). The CDR3 consists of 15 residues. Germline CDR1 reads SGHAT; CDR2 reads FQNNGV. Trimming removed 1 base at V and 3 bases at J, with 11 bases between. The CDR3 is CASSLVEGWTDTQYF. Written as DNA, the CDR3 is TGTGCCAGCAGCTTAGTAGAGGGATGGACAGATACGCAGTATTTT.

This chain joins TRBV14 and TRBJ1-4; D not resolved. Germline V gene sequence: CDR1 SGHDN, CDR2 FVKESK. The CDR3 is 16 amino acids. V shed 1 base and J shed 0 bases, with 9 bases lying between them. The CDR3 coding sequence is TGTGCCAGCAGCCAAGCGCACAGTACAACTAATGAAAAACTGTTTTTT. This encodes CASSQAHSTTNEKLFF. Together with reference TRBV14 and TRBJ1-4, the CDR3 gives the full variable domain: EAGVTQFPSHSVIEKGQTVTLRCDPISGHDNLYWYRRVMGKEIKFLLHFVKESKQDESGMPNNRFLAERTGGTYSTLKVQPAELEDSGVYFCASSQAHSTTNEKLFFGSGTQLSVL.

This rearrangement joins TRBV19 to TRBJ2-2; TRBD1 aligns across 10 bases. The CDR3 runs to 16 residues. Germline CDR1 and CDR2: LNHDA and SQIVND (reference sequence). V trimming: 8 bases; J trimming: 4 bases; junction bases outside the gene matches: 10. The CDR3 spells CASYLRDRGLTGELFF. The CDR3 nucleotides are TGTGCCAGTTATCTCCGGGACAGGGGTCTCACCGGGGAGCTGTTTTTT.

The chain has TRBV19 and TRBJ2-1, with 10 bases matching TRBD1. This CDR3 has 14 residues. Germline V lookup: CDR1 LNHDA, CDR2 SQIVND (reference sequence). After removal of 4 bases from V and 6 bases from J, the junction contained 3 bases not matched to a gene. CDR3 loop: CASSKWDRGNEQFF. In DNA, the CDR3 is TGTGCCAGTAGTAAGTGGGACAGGGGCAATGAGCAGTTCTTC.